This T cell receptor beta chain is from a study of cytomegalovirus exposure and HLA in healthy donors. Whole-study findings and limits: In vitro confirmation showed three CMV-associated chains to be CMV antigen specific. Within a later analysis, the majority of CMV-associated TCR beta chains appeared HLA-restricted. Several of the most significant clusters appeared linked to common viral pathogens, based on a later analysis. Cytomegalovirus association was assigned to about 150 TCR beta chains.

The junction had 12 bases not matched to a gene; V was cut back by 10 bases and J by 1 base. CDR1 MNHNY and CDR2 SVGAGI come from the germline V gene (reference sequence). The CDR3 sequence is 16 residues long. A note on this clone: Its antigen is as yet unknown.

PCR used 60 Vbeta primers and 13 Jbeta primers. Profiling relied on immunoSEQ multiplex PCR, and the TCRdb table lists in-frame clones only, not all of them. The table lists 90,000 to 110,000 clones, 65% to 80% of them singletons, with approximately 5.1% in the top ten. V and J are TRBV6-6 and TRBJ2-1; 8 positions match TRBD2. The sequence derives from a male donor in good health and CMV-seronegative. Sequenced material: PBMCs. The chain's CDR3 is CATTPGGGPSYNEQFF. Here the CDR3 DNA reads TGTGCCACCACGCCCGGGGGGGGGCCGTCCTACAATGAGCAGTTCTTC.